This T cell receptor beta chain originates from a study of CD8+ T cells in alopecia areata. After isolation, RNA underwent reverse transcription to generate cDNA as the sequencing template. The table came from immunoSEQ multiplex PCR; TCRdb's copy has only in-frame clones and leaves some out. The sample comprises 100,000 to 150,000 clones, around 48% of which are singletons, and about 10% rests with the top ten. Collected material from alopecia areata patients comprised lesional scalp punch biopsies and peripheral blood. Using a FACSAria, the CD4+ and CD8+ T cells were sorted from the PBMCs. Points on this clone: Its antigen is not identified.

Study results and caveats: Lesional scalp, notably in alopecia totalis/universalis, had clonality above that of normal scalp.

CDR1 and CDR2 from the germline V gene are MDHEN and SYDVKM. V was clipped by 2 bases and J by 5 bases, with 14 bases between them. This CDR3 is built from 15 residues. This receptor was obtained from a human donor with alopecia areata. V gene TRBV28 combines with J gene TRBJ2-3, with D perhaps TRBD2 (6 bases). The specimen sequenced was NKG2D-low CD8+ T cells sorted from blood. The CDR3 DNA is TGTGCCAGCAGTTTACGCGGGGAGTCGGGAGATACGCAGTATTTT. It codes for CASSLRGESGDTQYF.